This record concerns one T cell receptor beta chain sequence. This specimen comes from a study of blood T cell repertoires in COVID-19. Data came from immunoSEQ multiplex PCR; TCRdb stores just in-frame clones and leaves some out. This table has about 410,000 clones, 75% to 90% appearing once. Seattle participants joined during active infection and were tracked over time. This TCR derives from a woman between 40 and 50 years old with COVID-19, enrolled during active disease. The source material was peripheral blood.

The CDR3 nucleotides are TGCGCCAGCAGAAGGGGGACAGACTACGAGCAGTACTTC. This gives the protein CASRRGTDYEQYF. This rearrangement joins TRBV10-2 to TRBJ2-7; 7 bases are shared with TRBD1. Germline V gene sequence: CDR1 WSHSY, CDR2 SAAADI. Trimming took 6 bases from V and 3 from J; bases not matched to a gene: 5. The CDR3 runs 13 residues.